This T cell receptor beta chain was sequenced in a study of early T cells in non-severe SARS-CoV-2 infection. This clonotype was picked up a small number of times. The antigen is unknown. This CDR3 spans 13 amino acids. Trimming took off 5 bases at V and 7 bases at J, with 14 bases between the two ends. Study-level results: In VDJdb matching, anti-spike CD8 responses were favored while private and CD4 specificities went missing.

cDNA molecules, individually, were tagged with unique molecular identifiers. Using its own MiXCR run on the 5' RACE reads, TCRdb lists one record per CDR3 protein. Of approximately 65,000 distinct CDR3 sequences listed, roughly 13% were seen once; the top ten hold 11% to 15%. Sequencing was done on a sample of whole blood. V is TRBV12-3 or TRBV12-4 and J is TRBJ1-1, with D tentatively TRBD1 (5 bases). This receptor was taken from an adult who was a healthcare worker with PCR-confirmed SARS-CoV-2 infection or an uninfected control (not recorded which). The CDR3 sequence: CASSAGGRREAFF. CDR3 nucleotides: TGTGCCAGCAGTGCCGGGGGACGGCGTGAAGCTTTCTTT.